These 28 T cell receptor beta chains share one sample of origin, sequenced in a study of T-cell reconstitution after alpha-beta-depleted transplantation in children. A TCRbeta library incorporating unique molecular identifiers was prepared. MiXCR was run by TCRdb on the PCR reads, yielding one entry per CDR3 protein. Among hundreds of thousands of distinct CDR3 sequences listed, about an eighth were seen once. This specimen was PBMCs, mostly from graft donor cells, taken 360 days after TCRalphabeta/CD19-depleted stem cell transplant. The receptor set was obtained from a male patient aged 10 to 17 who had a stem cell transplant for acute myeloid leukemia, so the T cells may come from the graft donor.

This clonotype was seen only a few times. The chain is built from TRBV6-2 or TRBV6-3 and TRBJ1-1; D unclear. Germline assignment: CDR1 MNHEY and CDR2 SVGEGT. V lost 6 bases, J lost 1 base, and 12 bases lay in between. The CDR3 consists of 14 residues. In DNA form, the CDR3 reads TGTGCCAGCAGGTCCAGGCGGACGAACACTGAAGCTTTCTTT. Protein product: CASRSRRTNTEAFF.

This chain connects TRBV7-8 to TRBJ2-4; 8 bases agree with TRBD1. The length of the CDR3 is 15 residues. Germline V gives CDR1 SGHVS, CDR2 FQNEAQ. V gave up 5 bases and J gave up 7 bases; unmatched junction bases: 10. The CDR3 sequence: CASSPHPTGVNIQYF. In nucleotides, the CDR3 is TGTGCCAGCAGCCCCCACCCGACAGGGGTGAACATTCAGTACTTC.

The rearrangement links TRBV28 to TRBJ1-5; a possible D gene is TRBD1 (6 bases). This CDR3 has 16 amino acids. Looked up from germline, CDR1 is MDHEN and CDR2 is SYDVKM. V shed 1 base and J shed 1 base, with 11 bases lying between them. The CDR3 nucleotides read TGTGCCAGCAGTTTATTCACAGGGATCAGCAATCAGCCCCAGCATTTT. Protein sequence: CASSLFTGISNQPQHF.

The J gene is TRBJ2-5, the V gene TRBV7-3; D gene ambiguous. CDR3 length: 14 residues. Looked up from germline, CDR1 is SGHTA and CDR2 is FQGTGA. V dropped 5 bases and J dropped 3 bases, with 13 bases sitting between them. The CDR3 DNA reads TGTGCCAGCAGCCCCACACGCTCAGAAGAGACCCAGTACTTC. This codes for CASSPTRSEETQYF. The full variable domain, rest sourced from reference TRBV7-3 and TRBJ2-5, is GAGVSQTPSNKVTEKGKYVELRCDPISGHTALYWYRQSLGQGPEFLIYFQGTGAADDSGLPNDRFFAVRPEGSVSTLKIQRTERGDSAVYLCASSPTRSEETQYFGPGTRLLVL.

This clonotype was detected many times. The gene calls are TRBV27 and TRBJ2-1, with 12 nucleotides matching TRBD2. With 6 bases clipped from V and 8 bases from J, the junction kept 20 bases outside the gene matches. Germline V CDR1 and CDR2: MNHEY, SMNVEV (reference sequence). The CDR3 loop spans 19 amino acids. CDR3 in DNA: TGTGCCAGCAGCCACAGGGTCCTTTGGACTAGCGGGATTGAGGATGAGCAGTTCTTC. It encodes CASSHRVLWTSGIEDEQFF.

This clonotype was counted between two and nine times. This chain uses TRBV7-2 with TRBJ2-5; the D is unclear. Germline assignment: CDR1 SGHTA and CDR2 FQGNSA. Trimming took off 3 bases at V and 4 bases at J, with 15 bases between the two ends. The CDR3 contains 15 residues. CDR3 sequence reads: CASSFIGRSRETQYF. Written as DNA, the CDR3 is TGTGCCAGCAGCTTTATAGGGCGTTCAAGAGAGACCCAGTACTTC.

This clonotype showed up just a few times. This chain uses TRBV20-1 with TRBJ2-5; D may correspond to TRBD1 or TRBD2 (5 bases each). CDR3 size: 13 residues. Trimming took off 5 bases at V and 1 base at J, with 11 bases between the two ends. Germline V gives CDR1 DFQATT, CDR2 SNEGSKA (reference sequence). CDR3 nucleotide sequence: TGCAGTGCTTCCCGGGACGTCCAAGAGACCCAGTACTTC. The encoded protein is CSASRDVQETQYF.

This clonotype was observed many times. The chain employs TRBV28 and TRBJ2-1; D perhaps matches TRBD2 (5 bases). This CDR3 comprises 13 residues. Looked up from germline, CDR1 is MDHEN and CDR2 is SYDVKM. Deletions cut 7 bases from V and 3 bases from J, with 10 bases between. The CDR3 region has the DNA TGTGCCAGCAAAGGACTCAACTACAATGAGCAGTTCTTC. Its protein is CASKGLNYNEQFF.

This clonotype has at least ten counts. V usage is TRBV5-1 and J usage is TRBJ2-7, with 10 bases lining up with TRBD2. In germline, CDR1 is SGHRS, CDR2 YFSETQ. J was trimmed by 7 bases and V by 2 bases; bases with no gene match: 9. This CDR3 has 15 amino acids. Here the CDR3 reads CASSLLAGTPDEQYF. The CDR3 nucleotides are TGCGCCAGCAGCTTACTAGCGGGGACCCCTGATGAGCAGTACTTC. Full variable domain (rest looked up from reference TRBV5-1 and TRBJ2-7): KAGVTQTPRYLIKTRGQQVTLSCSPISGHRSVSWYQQTPGQGLQFLFEYFSETQRNKGNFPGRFSGRQFSNSRSEMNVSTLELGDSALYLCASSLLAGTPDEQYFGPGTRLTVT.

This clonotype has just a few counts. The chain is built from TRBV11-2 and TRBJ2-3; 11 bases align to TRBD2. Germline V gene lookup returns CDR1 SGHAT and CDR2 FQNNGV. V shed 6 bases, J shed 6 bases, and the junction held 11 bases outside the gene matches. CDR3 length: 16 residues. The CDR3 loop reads CASSYRGTSGGDTQYF. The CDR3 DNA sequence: TGTGCCAGCAGTTATCGCGGGACTAGCGGAGGGGATACGCAGTATTTT.

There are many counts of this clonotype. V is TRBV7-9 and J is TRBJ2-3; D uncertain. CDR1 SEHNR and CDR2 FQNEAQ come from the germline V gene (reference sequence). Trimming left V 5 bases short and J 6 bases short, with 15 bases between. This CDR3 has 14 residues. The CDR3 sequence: CASSHLTPMDTQYF. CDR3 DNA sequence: TGTGCCAGCAGCCATCTGACACCCATGGATACGCAGTATTTT. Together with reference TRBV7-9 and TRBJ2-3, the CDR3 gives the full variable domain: DTGVSQNPRHKITKRGQNVTFRCDPISEHNRLYWYRQTLGQGPEFLTYFQNEAQLEKSRLLSDRFSAERPKGSFSTLEIQRTEQGDSAMYLCASSHLTPMDTQYFGPGTRLTVL.

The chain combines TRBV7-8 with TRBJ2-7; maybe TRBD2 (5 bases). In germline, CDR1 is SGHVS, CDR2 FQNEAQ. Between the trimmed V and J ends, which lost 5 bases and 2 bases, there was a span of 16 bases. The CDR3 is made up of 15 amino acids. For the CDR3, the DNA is TGTGCCAGCAGCGCCTCAAGGGAGCTAACCTACGAGCAGTACTTC. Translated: CASSASRELTYEQYF.

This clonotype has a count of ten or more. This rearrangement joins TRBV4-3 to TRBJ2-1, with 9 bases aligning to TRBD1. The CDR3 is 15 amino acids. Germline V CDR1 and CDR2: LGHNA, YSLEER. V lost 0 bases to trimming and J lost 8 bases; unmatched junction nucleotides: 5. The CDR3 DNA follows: TGCGCCAGCAGCCAAGAAAAGCGGACAGGGGATGAGCAGTTCTTC. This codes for CASSQEKRTGDEQFF.

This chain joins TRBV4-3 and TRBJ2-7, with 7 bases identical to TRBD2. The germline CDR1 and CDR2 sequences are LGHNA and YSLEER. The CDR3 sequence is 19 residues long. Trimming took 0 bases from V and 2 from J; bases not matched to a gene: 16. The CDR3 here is CASSQDPPALPGLPYEQYF. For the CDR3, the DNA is TGCGCCAGCAGCCAAGATCCACCGGCCCTTCCGGGACTACCCTACGAGCAGTACTTC.

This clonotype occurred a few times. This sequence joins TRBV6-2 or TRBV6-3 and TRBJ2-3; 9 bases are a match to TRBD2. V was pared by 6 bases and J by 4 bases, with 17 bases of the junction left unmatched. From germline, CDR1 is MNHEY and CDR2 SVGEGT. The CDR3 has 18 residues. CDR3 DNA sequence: TGTGCCAGCAGCTACGAACCCGGGACTAGCTCGTGGGCAGATACGCAGTATTTT. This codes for CASSYEPGTSSWADTQYF.

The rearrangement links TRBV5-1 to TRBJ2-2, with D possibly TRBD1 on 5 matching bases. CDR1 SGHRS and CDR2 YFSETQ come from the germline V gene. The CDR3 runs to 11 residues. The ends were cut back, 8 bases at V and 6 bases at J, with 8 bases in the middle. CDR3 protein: CASQGSGELFF. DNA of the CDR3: TGCGCCAGTCAGGGATCCGGGGAGCTGTTTTTT.

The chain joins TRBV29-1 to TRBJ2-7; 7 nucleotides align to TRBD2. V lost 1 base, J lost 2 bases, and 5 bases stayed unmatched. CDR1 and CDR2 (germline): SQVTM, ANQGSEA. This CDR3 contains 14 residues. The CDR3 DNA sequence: TGCAGCGTTGAAGTCGGGAGGTCTACCTACGAGCAGTACTTC. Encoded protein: CSVEVGRSTYEQYF.

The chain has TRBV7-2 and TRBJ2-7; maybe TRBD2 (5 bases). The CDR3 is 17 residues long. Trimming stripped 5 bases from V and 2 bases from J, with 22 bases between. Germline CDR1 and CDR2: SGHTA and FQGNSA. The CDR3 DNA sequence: TGTGCCAGCAGCACCTTTTCTGATGGACCAGCGGCCTACGAGCAGTACTTC. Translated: CASSTFSDGPAAYEQYF.

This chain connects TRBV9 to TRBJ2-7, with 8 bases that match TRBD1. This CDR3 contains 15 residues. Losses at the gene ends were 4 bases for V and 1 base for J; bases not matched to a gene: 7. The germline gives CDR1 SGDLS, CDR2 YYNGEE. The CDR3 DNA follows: TGTGCCAGCAGCCCCCGGGACAGGCCTTCCTACGAGCAGTACTTC. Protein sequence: CASSPRDRPSYEQYF.

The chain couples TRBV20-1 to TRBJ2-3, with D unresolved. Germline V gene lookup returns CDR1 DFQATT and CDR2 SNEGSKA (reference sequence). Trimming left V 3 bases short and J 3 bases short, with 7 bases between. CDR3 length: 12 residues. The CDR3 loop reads CSASPATDTQYF. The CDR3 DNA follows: TGCAGTGCTAGTCCGGCAACAGATACGCAGTATTTT.

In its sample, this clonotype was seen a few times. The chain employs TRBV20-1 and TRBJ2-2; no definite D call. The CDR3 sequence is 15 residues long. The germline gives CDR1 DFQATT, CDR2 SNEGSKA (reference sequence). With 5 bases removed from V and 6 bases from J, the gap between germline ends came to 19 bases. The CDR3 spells CSAAASLILSGELFF. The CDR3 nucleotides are TGCAGTGCTGCCGCTAGTTTGATTTTGTCCGGGGAGCTGTTTTTT.

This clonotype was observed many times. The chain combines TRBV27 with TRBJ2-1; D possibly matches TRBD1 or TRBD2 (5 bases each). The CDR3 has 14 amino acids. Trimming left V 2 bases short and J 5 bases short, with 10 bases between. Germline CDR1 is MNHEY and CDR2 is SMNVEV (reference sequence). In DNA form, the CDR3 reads TGTGCCAGCAGTTTAGCCGGGACCCACAATGAGCAGTTCTTC. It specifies CASSLAGTHNEQFF.

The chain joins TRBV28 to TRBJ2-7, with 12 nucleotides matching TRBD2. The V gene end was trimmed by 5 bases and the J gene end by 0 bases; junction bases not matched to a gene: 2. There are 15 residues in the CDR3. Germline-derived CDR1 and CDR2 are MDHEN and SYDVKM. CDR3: CASSGTSGYSYEQYF. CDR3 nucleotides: TGTGCCAGCAGTGGGACTAGCGGGTACTCCTACGAGCAGTACTTC.

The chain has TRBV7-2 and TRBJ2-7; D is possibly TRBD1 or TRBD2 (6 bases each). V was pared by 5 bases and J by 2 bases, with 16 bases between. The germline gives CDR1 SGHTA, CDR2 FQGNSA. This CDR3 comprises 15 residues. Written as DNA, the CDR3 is TGTGCCAGCAGCCTAGGAGGGGGAGGACCCTACGAGCAGTACTTC. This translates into CASSLGGGGPYEQYF.

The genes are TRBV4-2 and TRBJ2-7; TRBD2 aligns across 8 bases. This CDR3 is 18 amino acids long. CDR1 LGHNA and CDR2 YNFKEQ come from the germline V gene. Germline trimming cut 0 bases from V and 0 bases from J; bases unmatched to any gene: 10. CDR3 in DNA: TGTGCCAGCAGCCAAGAAGATCAGACTAGCGTTATCTCCTACGAGCAGTACTTC. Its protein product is CASSQEDQTSVISYEQYF.

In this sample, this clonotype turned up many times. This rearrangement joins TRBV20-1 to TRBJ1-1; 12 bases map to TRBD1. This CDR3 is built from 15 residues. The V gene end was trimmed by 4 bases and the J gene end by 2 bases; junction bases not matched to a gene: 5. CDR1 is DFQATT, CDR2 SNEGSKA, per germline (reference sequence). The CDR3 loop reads CSATGTGGFNTEAFF. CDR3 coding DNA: TGCAGTGCTACCGGGACAGGGGGCTTCAACACTGAAGCTTTCTTT.

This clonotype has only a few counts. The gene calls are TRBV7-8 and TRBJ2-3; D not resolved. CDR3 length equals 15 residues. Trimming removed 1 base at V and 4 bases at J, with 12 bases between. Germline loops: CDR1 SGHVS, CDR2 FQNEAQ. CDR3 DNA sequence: TGTGCCAGCAGCTTAGTAGGATTTGGGGCAGATACGCAGTATTTT. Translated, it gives CASSLVGFGADTQYF.

This chain's CDR3 is CASSLSARGYEQYF. The DNA for the CDR3 is TGTGCCAGCAGTTTATCGGCCAGGGGGTACGAGCAGTACTTC. J is TRBJ2-7 and V is TRBV27, with 7 bases identical to TRBD1. V dropped 0 bases and J dropped 4; count of bases not matched to a gene: 3. Germline CDR1 MNHEY, CDR2 SMNVEV (reference sequence). The CDR3 covers 14 residues.